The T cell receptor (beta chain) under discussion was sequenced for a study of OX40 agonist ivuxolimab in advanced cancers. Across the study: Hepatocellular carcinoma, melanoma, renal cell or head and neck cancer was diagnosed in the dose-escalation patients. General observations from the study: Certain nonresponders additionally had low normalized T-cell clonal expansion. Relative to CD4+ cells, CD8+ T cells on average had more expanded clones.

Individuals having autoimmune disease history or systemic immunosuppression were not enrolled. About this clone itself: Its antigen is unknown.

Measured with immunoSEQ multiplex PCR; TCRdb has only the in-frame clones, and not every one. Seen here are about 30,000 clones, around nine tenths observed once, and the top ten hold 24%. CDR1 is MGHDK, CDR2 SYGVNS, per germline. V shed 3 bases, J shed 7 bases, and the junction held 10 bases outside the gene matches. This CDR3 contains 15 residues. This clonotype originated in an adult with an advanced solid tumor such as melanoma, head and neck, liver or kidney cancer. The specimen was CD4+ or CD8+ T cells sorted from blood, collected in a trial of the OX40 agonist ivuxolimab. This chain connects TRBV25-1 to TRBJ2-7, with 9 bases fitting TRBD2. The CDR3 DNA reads TGTGCCAGCAGTGATCTAGCGGGACCCCGGGGTGAGCAGTACTTC. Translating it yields CASSDLAGPRGEQYF.